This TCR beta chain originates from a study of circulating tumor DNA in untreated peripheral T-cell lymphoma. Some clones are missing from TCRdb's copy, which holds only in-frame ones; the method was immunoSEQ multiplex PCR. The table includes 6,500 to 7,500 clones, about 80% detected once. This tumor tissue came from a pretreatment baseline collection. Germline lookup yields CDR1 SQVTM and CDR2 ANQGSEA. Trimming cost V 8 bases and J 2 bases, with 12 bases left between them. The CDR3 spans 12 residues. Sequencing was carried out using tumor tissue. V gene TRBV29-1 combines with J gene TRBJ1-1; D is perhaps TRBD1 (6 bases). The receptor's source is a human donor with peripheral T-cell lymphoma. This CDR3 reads CSFNRVNTEAFF. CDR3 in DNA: TGCAGCTTCAACAGGGTTAACACTGAAGCTTTCTTT. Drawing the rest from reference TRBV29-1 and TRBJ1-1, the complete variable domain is SAVISQKPSRDICQRGTSLTIQCQVDSQVTMMFWYRQQPGQSLTLIATANQGSEATYESGFVIDKFPISRPNLTFSTLTVSNMSPEDSSIYLCSFNRVNTEAFFGQGTRLTVV.